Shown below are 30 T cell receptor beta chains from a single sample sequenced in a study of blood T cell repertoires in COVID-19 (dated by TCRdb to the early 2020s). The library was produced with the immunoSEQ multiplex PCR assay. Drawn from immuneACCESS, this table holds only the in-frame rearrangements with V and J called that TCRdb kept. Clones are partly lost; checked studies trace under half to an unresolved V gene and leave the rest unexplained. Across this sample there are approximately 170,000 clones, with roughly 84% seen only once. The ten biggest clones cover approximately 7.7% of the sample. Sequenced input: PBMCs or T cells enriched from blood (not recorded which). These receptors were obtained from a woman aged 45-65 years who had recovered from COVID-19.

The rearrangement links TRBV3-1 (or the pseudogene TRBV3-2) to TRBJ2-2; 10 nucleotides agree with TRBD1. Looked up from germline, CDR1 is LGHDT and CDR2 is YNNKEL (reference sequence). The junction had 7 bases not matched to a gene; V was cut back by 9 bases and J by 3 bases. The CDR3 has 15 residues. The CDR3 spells CASSGDRGYTGELFF. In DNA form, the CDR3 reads TGTGCCAGTTCGGGGGACAGGGGATACACCGGGGAGCTGTTTTTT.

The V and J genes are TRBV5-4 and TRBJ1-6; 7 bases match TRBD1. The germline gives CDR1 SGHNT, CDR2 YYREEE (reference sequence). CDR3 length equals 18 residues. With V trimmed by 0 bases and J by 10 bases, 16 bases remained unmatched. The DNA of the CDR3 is TGTGCCAGCAGCTTGGAAGGTGGGAGACAGGGATTATCCTCACCCCTCCACTTT. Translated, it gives CASSLEGGRQGLSSPLHF.

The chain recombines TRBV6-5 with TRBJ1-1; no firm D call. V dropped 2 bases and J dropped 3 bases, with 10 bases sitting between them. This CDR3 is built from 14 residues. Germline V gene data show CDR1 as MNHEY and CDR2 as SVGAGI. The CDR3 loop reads CASSYISGDTEAFF. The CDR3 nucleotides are TGTGCCAGCAGTTACATATCCGGGGACACTGAAGCTTTCTTT.

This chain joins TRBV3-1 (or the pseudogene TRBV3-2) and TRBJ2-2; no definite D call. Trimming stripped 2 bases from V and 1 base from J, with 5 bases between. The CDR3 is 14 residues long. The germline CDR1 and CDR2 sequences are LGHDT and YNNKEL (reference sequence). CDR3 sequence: CASSQQVNTGELFF. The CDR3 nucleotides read TGTGCCAGCAGCCAACAGGTGAACACCGGGGAGCTGTTTTTT.

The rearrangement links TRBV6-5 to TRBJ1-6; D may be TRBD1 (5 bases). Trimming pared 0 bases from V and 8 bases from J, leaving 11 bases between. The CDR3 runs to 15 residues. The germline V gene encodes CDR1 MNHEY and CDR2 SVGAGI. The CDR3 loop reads CASSYSAGRDSPLHF. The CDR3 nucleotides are TGTGCCAGCAGTTACTCGGCAGGGAGGGATTCACCCCTCCACTTT.

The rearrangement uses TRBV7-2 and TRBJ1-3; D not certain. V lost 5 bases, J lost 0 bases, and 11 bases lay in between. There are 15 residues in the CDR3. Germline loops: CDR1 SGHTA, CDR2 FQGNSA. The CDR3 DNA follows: TGTGCCAGCAGCCCCGGGGTCTTCTCTGGAAACACCATATATTTT. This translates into CASSPGVFSGNTIYF.

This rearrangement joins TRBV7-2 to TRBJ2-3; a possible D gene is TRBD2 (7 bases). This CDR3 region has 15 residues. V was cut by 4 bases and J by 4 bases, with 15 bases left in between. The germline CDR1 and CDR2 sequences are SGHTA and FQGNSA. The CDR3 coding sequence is TGTGCCAGCAGCTACCCCGGGGGGCTCCCAGATACGCAGTATTTT. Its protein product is CASSYPGGLPDTQYF.

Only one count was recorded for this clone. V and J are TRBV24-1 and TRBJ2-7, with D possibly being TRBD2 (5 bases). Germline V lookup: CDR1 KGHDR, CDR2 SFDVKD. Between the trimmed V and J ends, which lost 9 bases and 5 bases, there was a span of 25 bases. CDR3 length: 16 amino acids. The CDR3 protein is CATRPLAATPPHEQYF. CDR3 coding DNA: TGTGCCACCCGTCCCCTAGCTGCAACCCCTCCCCACGAGCAGTACTTC.

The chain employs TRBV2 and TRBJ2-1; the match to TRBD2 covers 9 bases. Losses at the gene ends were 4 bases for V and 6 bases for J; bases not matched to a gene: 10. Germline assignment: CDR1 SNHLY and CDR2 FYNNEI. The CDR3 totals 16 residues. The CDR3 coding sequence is TGTGCCAGCAGTGGGCTAGCGGGGAGGCAAGGCAATGAGCAGTTCTTC. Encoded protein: CASSGLAGRQGNEQFF.

CDR3 sequence (DNA): TGTGCCAGCAGTGTCCTAGTCTCAGGGGCGGGTGGAGGCTACACCTTC. Its translation: CASSVLVSGAGGGYTF. The gene calls are TRBV25-1 and TRBJ1-2; D perhaps matches TRBD1 (6 bases). The V end was cut by 4 bases, the J end by 8 bases, with 23 bases between. The CDR3 is made up of 16 amino acids. Germline CDR1 is MGHDK and CDR2 is SYGVNS.

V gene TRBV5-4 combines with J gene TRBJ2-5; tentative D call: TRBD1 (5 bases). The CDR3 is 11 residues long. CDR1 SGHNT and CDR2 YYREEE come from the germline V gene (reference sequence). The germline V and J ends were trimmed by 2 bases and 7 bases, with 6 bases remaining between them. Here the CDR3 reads CASSLRGTQYF. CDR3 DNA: TGTGCCAGCAGCTTAAGGGGGACCCAGTACTTC.

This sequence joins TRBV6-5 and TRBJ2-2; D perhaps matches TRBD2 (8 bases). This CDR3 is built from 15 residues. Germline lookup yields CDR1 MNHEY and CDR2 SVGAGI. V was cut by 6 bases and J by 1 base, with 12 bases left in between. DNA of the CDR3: TGTGCCAGCAGCGGGGGGGACAGGAACACCGGGGAGCTGTTTTTT. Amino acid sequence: CASSGGDRNTGELFF.

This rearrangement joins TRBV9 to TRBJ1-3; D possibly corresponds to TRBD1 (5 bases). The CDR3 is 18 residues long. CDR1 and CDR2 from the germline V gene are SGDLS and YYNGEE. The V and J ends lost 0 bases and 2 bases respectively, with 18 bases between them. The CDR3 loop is CASSVGIPGPRTGNTIYF. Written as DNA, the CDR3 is TGTGCCAGCAGCGTAGGAATTCCAGGGCCTAGGACTGGAAACACCATATATTTT.

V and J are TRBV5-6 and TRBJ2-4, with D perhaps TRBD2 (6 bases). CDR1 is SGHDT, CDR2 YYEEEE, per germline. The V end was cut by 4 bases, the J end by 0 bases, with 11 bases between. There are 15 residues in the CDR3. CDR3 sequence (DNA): TGTGCCAGCAGCATCGGGAGTATAGCCAAAAACATTCAGTACTTC. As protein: CASSIGSIAKNIQYF.

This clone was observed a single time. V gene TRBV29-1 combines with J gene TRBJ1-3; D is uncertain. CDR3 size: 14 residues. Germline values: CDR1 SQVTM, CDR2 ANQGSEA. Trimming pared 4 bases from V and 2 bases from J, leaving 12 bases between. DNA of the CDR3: TGCAGCGTTGGTTCTGCGGGGACTGGAAACACCATATATTTT. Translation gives CSVGSAGTGNTIYF.

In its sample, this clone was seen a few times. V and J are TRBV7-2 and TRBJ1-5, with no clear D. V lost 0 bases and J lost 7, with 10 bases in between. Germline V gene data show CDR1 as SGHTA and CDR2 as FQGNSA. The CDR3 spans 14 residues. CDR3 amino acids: CASSLAYGNQPQHF. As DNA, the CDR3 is TGTGCCAGCAGCTTAGCATACGGGAACCAGCCCCAGCATTTT.

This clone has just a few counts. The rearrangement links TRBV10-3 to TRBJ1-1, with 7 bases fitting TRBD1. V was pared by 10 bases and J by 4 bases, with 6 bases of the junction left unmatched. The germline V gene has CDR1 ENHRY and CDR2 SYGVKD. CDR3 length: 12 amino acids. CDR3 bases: TGTGCCACTGGGGCAGGGGGCACTGAAGCTTTCTTT. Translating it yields CATGAGGTEAFF.

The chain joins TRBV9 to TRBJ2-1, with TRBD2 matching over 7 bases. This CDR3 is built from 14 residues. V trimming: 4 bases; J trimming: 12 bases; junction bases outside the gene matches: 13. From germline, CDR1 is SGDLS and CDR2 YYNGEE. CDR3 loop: CASSTLAGEVGQFF. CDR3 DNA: TGTGCCAGCAGCACTCTTGCGGGAGAAGTTGGGCAGTTCTTC.

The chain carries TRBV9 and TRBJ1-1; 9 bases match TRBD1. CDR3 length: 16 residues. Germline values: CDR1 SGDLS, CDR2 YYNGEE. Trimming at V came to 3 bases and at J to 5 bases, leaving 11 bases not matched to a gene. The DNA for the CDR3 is TGTGCCAGCAGCGCAAGCAGGACAGGGGATAGGACTGAAGCTTTCTTT. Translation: CASSASRTGDRTEAFF.

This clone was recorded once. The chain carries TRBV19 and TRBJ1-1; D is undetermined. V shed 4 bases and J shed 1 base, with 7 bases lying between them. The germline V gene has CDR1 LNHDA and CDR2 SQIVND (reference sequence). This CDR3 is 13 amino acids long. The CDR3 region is CASSKTRNTEAFF. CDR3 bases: TGTGCCAGTAGTAAAACACGGAACACTGAAGCTTTCTTT.

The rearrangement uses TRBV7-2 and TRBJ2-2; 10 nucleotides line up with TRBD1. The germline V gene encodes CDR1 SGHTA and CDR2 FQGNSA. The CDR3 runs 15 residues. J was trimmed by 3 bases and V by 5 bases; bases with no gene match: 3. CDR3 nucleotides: TGTGCCAGCAGCCCCGACAGGGGGCACACCGGGGAGCTGTTTTTT. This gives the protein CASSPDRGHTGELFF.

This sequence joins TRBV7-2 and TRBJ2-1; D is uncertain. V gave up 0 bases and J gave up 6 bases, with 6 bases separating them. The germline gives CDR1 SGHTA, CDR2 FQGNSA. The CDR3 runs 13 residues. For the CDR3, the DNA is TGTGCCAGCAGCTTAGCGTTCGGCAATGAGCAGTTCTTC. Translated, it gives CASSLAFGNEQFF.

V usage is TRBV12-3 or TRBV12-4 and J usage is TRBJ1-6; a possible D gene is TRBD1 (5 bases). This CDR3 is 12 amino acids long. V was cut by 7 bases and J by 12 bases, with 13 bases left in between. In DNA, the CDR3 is TGTGCCAGCACCAGGGAAGGTAGACCCCTCCACTTT. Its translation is CASTREGRPLHF.

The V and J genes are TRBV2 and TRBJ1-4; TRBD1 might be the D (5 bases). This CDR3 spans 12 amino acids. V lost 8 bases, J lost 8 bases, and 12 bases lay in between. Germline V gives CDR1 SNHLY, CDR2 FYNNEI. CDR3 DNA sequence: TGTGCCAGCTCATTCTGGACAGAAAAACTGTTTTTT. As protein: CASSFWTEKLFF.

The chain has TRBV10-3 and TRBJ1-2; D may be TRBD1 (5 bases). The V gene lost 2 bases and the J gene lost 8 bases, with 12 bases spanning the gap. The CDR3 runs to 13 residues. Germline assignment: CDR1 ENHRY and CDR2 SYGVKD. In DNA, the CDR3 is TGTGCCATCAGTGAGAGCGACAGCGAGGGCTACACCTTC. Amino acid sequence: CAISESDSEGYTF.

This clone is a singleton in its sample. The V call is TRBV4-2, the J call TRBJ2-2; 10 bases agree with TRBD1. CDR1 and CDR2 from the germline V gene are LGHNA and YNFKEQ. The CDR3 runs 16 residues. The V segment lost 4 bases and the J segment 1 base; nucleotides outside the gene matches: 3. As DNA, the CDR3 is TGTGCCAGCAGCCTCGACAGGGGGCGGAACACCGGGGAGCTGTTTTTT. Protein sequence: CASSLDRGRNTGELFF.

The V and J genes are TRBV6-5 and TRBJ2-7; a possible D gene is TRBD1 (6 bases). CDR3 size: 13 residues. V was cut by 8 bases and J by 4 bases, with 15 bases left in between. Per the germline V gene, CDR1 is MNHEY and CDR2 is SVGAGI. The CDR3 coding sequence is TGTGCCAGCCGCAAACCCACAGGGTACGAGCAGTACTTC. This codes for CASRKPTGYEQYF.

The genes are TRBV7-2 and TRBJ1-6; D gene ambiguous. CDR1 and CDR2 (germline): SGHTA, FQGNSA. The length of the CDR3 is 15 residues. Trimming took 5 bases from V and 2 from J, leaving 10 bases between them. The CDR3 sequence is CASSPRSAYNSPLHF. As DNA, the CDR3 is TGTGCCAGCAGCCCGAGGTCGGCCTATAATTCACCCCTCCACTTT.

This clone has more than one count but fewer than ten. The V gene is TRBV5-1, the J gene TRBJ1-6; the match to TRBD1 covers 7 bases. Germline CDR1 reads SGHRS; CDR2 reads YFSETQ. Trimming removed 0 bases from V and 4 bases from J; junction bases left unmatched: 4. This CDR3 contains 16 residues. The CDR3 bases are TGCGCCAGCAGCTTGGAGACAGGGCCTTATAATTCACCCCTCCACTTT. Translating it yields CASSLETGPYNSPLHF.

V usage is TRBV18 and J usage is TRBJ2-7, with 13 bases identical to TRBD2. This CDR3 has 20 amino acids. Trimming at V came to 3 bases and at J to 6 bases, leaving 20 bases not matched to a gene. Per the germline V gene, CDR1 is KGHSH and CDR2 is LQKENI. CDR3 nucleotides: TGTGCCAGCTCACCTCAATCGCGGACAGGGTGGACTAGCGGGAGAGGCGAGCAGTACTTC. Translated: CASSPQSRTGWTSGRGEQYF. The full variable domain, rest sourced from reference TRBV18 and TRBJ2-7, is NAGVMQNPRHLVRRRGQEARLRCSPMKGHSHVYWYRQLPEEGLKFMVYLQKENIIDESGMPKERFSAEFPKEGPSILRIQQVVRGDSAAYFCASSPQSRTGWTSGRGEQYFGPGTRLTVT.